The 30 T cell receptor beta chains presented below share a single source sample, sequenced in a study of CD8 T cells in ankylosing spondylitis. Findings of the study overall: Several highly homologous variants made up a TCR beta motif, and this motif appeared characteristic of ankylosing spondylitis blood.

One entry per CDR3 protein results from TCRdb running MiXCR on the 5' RACE reads. Of fewer than 550,000 distinct CDR3 sequences in the sample, over 4% were seen once. No cognate antigen is known for these TCRs. The sequenced sample consisted of blood, either unsorted or a sorted T cell fraction (not recorded which). The receptors derive from a male donor with ankylosing spondylitis.

This clonotype was counted ten times or more. The chain uses TRBV20-1 and TRBJ2-1, with D possibly matching TRBD1 (8 bases). This CDR3 spans 13 amino acids. The germline V gene has CDR1 DFQATT and CDR2 SNEGSKA (reference sequence). The ends were cut back, 2 bases at V and 7 bases at J, with 12 bases in the middle. The CDR3 sequence: CSARYRGGNEQFF. DNA of the CDR3: TGCAGTGCTAGATACAGGGGGGGGAATGAGCAGTTCTTC.

This clonotype was detected many times. The chain employs TRBV18 and TRBJ1-3; possibly TRBD1 for D (5 bases). The CDR3 is 17 amino acids. Germline V lookup: CDR1 KGHSH, CDR2 LQKENI. V was cut by 3 bases and J by 0 bases, with 15 bases left in between. The CDR3 sequence: CASSPLRDPSSGNTIYF. As DNA, the CDR3 is TGTGCCAGCTCACCCCTCCGGGACCCGAGCTCTGGAAACACCATATATTTT.

This chain joins TRBV7-8 and TRBJ2-5, with 8 nucleotides matching TRBD1. Germline V gives CDR1 SGHVS, CDR2 FQNEAQ. V trimming: 5 bases; J trimming: 3 bases; junction bases outside the gene matches: 11. The CDR3 length is 16 residues. The CDR3 DNA follows: TGTGCCAGCAGCAGACGATGGACAGGGCGGGAAGAGACCCAGTACTTC. Translated: CASSRRWTGREETQYF.

The sample holds many counts of this clonotype. The J gene is TRBJ2-5, the V gene TRBV11-3, with TRBD1 identical over 7 bases. The V segment lost 3 bases and the J segment 4 bases; nucleotides outside the gene matches: 8. This CDR3 is built from 15 residues. Germline CDR1 reads SGHNT; CDR2 reads YENEEA. The CDR3 nucleotides read TGTGCCAGCAGCTTGCGACAGGGATTGTCAGAGACCCAGTACTTC. Protein sequence: CASSLRQGLSETQYF.

The table lists this clonotype with many counts. This chain joins TRBV20-1 and TRBJ2-5, with 11 bases matching TRBD2. The J segment lost 8 bases and the V segment lost 3 bases, leaving 11 bases of the junction unmatched. The CDR3 contains 15 residues. The germline V gene encodes CDR1 DFQATT and CDR2 SNEGSKA (reference sequence). CDR3 protein: CSARVAGGPPYTQYF. The CDR3 DNA reads TGCAGTGCTAGGGTAGCGGGAGGGCCCCCATACACCCAGTACTTC.

There are many counts of this clonotype. V is TRBV6-5 and J is TRBJ1-5; D gene uncertain. This CDR3 is 15 amino acids long. Germline V gene sequence: CDR1 MNHEY, CDR2 SVGAGI. V lost 4 bases to trimming and J lost 0 bases, with 10 bases between them. The chain's CDR3 is CASSFPGDSNQPQHF. As DNA, the CDR3 is TGTGCCAGCAGTTTCCCCGGAGATAGCAATCAGCCCCAGCATTTT.

This clonotype was counted a few times. Since a much larger clone is just one base distant, this may be a read error. This CDR3 is CASSQGPDYEQYF. The CDR3 region has the DNA TGCGCCAGCAGCCAAGGGCCAGACTACGAGCAGTACTTC. The rearrangement links TRBV10-1 to TRBJ2-7; no clear D gene. Between the trimmed V and J ends, which lost 6 bases and 3 bases, there was a span of 12 bases. In germline, CDR1 is WNHNN, CDR2 SYGVQD (reference sequence). The CDR3 contains 13 residues.

As regards this clonotype: This may be a read error: a much more frequent sequence differs by one nucleotide. The limits of the CDR3 on the DNA are not certain, so only TCRdb's listed CDR3 is given. The genes are TRBV27 and TRBJ2-1; the table's TRBD1 call for D was not verified on the DNA. Per the germline V gene, CDR1 is MNHEY and CDR2 is SMNVEV (reference sequence). Inclusive of both ends, the CDR3 amounts to 13 amino acids. The CDR3 spells CASSWAGGNEQLF.

This clonotype was seen repeatedly, ten times or more. The chain links TRBV9 to TRBJ2-5; D ambiguous. The CDR3 totals 14 residues. The germline V gene has CDR1 SGDLS and CDR2 YYNGEE. Deletions cut 0 bases from V and 5 bases from J, with 11 bases between. The CDR3 region has the DNA TGTGCCAGCAGCGTAGGTGGGCTGGAGGAGACCCAGTACTTC. This translates into CASSVGGLEETQYF.

This clonotype was recorded at least ten times. The chain has TRBV12-3 or TRBV12-4 and TRBJ2-1; D perhaps matches TRBD1 (5 bases). The CDR3 length is 13 residues. V gave up 4 bases and J gave up 3 bases, with 7 bases separating them. Here the CDR3 reads CASSSRVYNEQFF. In DNA form, the CDR3 reads TGTGCCAGCAGTTCCAGGGTCTACAATGAGCAGTTCTTC.

This clonotype has a count of ten or more. The CDR3 sequence: CSVTPLTVTYGYTF. CDR3 DNA sequence: TGCAGCGTTACACCCTTGACAGTTACCTATGGCTACACCTTC. The genes are TRBV29-1 and TRBJ1-2; TRBD1 is a possible D gene (5 bases). This CDR3 contains 14 residues. The ends were cut back, 5 bases at V and 4 bases at J, with 17 bases in the middle. Germline V CDR1 and CDR2: SQVTM, ANQGSEA.

The chain couples TRBV24-1 to TRBJ1-2; unclear D gene. V was shortened by 3 bases and J by 2 bases, with 6 bases between the two germline ends. Germline V gives CDR1 KGHDR, CDR2 SFDVKD. This CDR3 comprises 13 residues. The CDR3 protein is CATSDSPNYGYTF. The CDR3 DNA reads as TGTGCCACCAGTGATAGCCCCAACTATGGCTACACCTTC.

This clonotype showed up many times. The chain recombines TRBV20-1 with TRBJ2-7, with a possible D match to TRBD2 (6 bases). This CDR3 comprises 15 residues. Trimming stripped 1 base from V and 0 bases from J, with 13 bases between. CDR1 is DFQATT, CDR2 SNEGSKA, per germline (reference sequence). CDR3 nucleotide sequence: TGCAGTGCTAGAGTGCGGGGTCACAGCTCCTACGAGCAGTACTTC. Residues: CSARVRGHSSYEQYF.

This clonotype was counted at least ten times. The chain couples TRBV4-3 to TRBJ1-5; a possible D gene is TRBD1 (5 bases). V shed 0 bases and J shed 7 bases, with 10 bases lying between them. CDR1 is LGHNA and CDR2 is YSLEER in the germline V gene. This CDR3 spans 14 amino acids. CDR3 coding DNA: TGCGCCAGCAGCCAAGATATTCAGGGCCAGCCCCAGCATTTT. It specifies CASSQDIQGQPQHF.

Comment on this clonotype: With a much larger clone just one base away, this may be a read error. The chain recombines TRBV13 with TRBJ1-3; no clear D gene. The germline CDR1 and CDR2 sequences are PRHDT and FYEKMQ (reference sequence). The CDR3 sequence is 11 residues long. CDR3 residues: CASVTGNTIHF. The CDR3 region has the DNA TGTGCCAGCGTAACTGGAAACACCATACATTTT.

This clonotype was counted many times. The V call is TRBV5-1, the J call TRBJ1-1; D may be TRBD1 (6 bases). V was cut by 2 bases and J by 8 bases, with 13 bases left in between. Germline V CDR1 and CDR2: SGHRS, YFSETQ. CDR3 length equals 13 residues. The CDR3 is CASSLGGRDEAFF. CDR3 DNA: TGCGCCAGCAGCTTAGGGGGGAGGGACGAAGCTTTCTTT.

This clonotype was found many times. This sequence joins TRBV24-1 and TRBJ2-1, with D maybe TRBD1 (6 bases). V shed 4 bases and J shed 0 bases, with 12 bases lying between them. Germline-derived CDR1 and CDR2 are KGHDR and SFDVKD. The CDR3 runs 16 residues. Written as DNA, the CDR3 is TGTGCCACCAGTGACCCGGACAGCCGCTCCTACAATGAGCAGTTCTTC. This gives the protein CATSDPDSRSYNEQFF.

This clonotype was seen many times. V and J are TRBV12-3 or TRBV12-4 and TRBJ1-1, with D uncertain. The CDR3 has 12 residues. V shed 1 base and J shed 8 bases, with 8 bases lying between them. CDR3 sequence (DNA): TGTGCCAGCAGTTTAGAGCTGGGAGAAGCTTTCTTT. Translating gives CASSLELGEAFF.

This clonotype has a handful of counts. V usage is TRBV3-1 and J usage is TRBJ1-1, with D uncertain. The CDR3 has 13 amino acids. V lost 2 bases and J lost 1, with 5 bases in between. CDR1 and CDR2 (germline): LGHDT, YNNKEL (reference sequence). The CDR3 here is CASSQIGNTEAFF. CDR3 coding DNA: TGTGCCAGCAGCCAAATAGGGAACACTGAAGCTTTCTTT.

This clonotype was recorded many times. The chain uses TRBV7-8 and TRBJ2-7; D ambiguous. The germline gives CDR1 SGHVS, CDR2 FQNEAQ. With 2 bases removed from V and 5 bases from J, the gap between germline ends came to 7 bases. CDR3 length: 12 residues. The CDR3 region is CASSLSADEQYF. The CDR3 DNA reads TGTGCCAGCAGCTTAAGTGCAGACGAGCAGTACTTC.

In this sample, this clonotype turned up many times. V is TRBV27 and J is TRBJ1-1; D possibly corresponds to TRBD1 (6 bases). The CDR3 extends over 13 amino acids. The V gene's germline CDR1 is MNHEY and CDR2 SMNVEV (reference sequence). V lost 4 bases and J 3 bases, leaving 9 bases between the germline ends. The CDR3 nucleotides are TGTGCCAGCAGTTCGGACAGATACACTGAAGCTTTCTTT. Protein: CASSSDRYTEAFF.

This clonotype was seen at least ten times. The V gene is TRBV27, the J gene TRBJ2-1; TRBD2 matches at 8 bases. V gave up 2 bases and J gave up 9 bases; unmatched junction bases: 9. The CDR3 spans 15 residues. Per germline, CDR1 MNHEY and CDR2 SMNVEV (reference sequence). This CDR3 is CASSLAGGLRGEQFF. As DNA, the CDR3 is TGTGCCAGCAGTTTAGCGGGGGGACTTCGTGGTGAGCAGTTCTTC.

This clonotype has a count of ten or more. The chain joins TRBV7-2 to TRBJ2-5, with D perhaps TRBD1 (6 bases). Per the germline V gene, CDR1 is SGHTA and CDR2 is FQGNSA. The CDR3 totals 13 residues. Trimming stripped 6 bases from V and 13 bases from J, with 21 bases between. The DNA of the CDR3 is TGTGCCAGCAGTTTCGGACAGCCACCCGAACCGTACTTC. This codes for CASSFGQPPEPYF.

This clonotype was found many times. V is TRBV10-3 and J is TRBJ2-3; D unresolved. The CDR3 totals 11 residues. Per germline, CDR1 ENHRY and CDR2 SYGVKD. The V gene lost 7 bases and the J gene lost 5 bases, with 7 bases spanning the gap. The DNA of the CDR3 is TGTGCCATCAAAGTAGGAGATACGCAGTATTTT. This gives the protein CAIKVGDTQYF.

This clonotype occurred many times. This chain links TRBV20-1 with TRBJ1-2; TRBD1 matches 7 bases. This CDR3 comprises 15 residues. Germline trimming cut 1 base from V and 5 bases from J; bases unmatched to any gene: 10. Germline CDR1 reads DFQATT; CDR2 reads SNEGSKA (reference sequence). Here the CDR3 reads CSARVPIRRGYGYTF. The CDR3 DNA reads as TGCAGTGCTAGAGTCCCTATTCGCAGGGGGTATGGCTACACCTTC.

This clonotype was counted many times. V is TRBV27 and J is TRBJ2-1, with D perhaps matching TRBD2 (5 bases). V lost 6 bases, J lost 3 bases, and 12 bases lay in between. Germline V gene sequence: CDR1 MNHEY, CDR2 SMNVEV (reference sequence). The CDR3 has 14 amino acids. The DNA for the CDR3 is TGTGCCAGCAGGAACCTTGACTACTACAATGAGCAGTTCTTC. Its translation: CASRNLDYYNEQFF.

This clonotype was seen many times. The chain recombines TRBV10-3 with TRBJ1-6, with unresolved D. V gave up 1 base and J gave up 7 bases, with 17 bases separating them. The CDR3 has 17 amino acids. Germline V gene data show CDR1 as ENHRY and CDR2 as SYGVKD. The CDR3 DNA reads as TGTGCCATCAGTGAGTGGGGTGGTGGCAGCGGGAATTCACCCCTCCACTTT. Translating gives CAISEWGGGSGNSPLHF.

This clonotype showed up just a few times. The gene calls are TRBV29-1 and TRBJ2-5; 7 bases are a match to TRBD2. This CDR3 spans 13 amino acids. CDR1 and CDR2 from the germline V gene are SQVTM and ANQGSEA. The V gene end was trimmed by 5 bases and the J gene end by 2 bases; junction bases not matched to a gene: 5. DNA of the CDR3: TGCAGCGTTACGGGGGGTTGGCAAGAGACCCAGTACTTC. Its protein is CSVTGGWQETQYF.

This clonotype was seen repeatedly, ten times or more. J is TRBJ2-6 and V is TRBV7-9; D possibly corresponds to TRBD2 (5 bases). Germline V lookup: CDR1 SEHNR, CDR2 FQNEAQ (reference sequence). Deletions cut 2 bases from V and 4 bases from J, with 12 bases between. The CDR3 covers 16 residues. CDR3 region: CASSLLWGAGANVLTF. Here the CDR3 DNA reads TGTGCCAGCAGCTTACTATGGGGAGCCGGGGCCAACGTCCTGACTTTC.

This clonotype has ten or more counts. The J gene is TRBJ1-1, the V gene TRBV18; D uncertain. Germline assignment: CDR1 KGHSH and CDR2 LQKENI. V dropped 2 bases and J dropped 3 bases, with 7 bases sitting between them. This CDR3 has 13 residues. The CDR3 spells CASSPGPDTEAFF. The CDR3 DNA follows: TGTGCCAGCTCACCAGGTCCAGACACTGAAGCTTTCTTT.